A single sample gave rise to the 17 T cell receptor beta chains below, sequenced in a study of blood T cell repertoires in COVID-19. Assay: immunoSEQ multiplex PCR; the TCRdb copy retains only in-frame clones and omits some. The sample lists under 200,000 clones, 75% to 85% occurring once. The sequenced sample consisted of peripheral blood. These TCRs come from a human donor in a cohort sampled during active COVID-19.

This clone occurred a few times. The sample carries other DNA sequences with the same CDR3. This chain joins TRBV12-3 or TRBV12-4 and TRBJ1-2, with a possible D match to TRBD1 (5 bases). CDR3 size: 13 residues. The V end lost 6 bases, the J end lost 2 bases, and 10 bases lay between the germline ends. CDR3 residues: CASSPDRNYGYTF. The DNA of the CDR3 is TGTGCCAGCAGCCCCGACAGAAACTATGGCTACACCTTC.

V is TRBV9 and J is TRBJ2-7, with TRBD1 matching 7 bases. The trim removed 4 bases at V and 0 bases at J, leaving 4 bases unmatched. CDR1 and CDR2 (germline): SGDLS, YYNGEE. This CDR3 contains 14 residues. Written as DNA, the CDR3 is TGTGCCAGCAGCCCACAGGGGAGCTCCTACGAGCAGTACTTC. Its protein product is CASSPQGSSYEQYF.

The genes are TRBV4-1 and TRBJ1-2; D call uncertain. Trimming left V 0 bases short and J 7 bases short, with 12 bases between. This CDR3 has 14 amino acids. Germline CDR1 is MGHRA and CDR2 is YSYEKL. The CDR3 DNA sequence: TGCGCCAGCAGCCAAGATAGGCAGGTCCCTGGCTACACCTTC. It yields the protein CASSQDRQVPGYTF.

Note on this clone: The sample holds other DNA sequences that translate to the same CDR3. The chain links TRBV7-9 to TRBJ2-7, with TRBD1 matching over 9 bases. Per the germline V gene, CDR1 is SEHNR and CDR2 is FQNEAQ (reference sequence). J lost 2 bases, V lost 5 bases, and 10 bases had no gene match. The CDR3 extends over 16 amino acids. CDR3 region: CASSRPGQGYTYEQYF. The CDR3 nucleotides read TGTGCCAGCAGCAGACCAGGACAGGGGTACACCTACGAGCAGTACTTC.

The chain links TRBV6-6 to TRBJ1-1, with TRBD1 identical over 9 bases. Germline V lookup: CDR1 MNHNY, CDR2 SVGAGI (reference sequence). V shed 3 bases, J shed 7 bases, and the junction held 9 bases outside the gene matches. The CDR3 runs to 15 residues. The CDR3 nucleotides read TGTGCCAGCAGTTATTCGGGACAGGGTTCGAGTGAAGCTTTCTTT. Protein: CASSYSGQGSSEAFF.

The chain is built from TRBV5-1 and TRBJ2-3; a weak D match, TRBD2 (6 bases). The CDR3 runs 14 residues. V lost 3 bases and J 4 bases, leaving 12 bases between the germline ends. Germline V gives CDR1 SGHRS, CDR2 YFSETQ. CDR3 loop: CASSSTGVADTQYF. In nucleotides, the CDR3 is TGCGCCAGCAGCTCCACGGGGGTTGCAGATACGCAGTATTTT.

In DNA, the CDR3 is TGTGCCAGCAGTTACTATCGACAGAGCAATCAGCCCCAGCATTTT. Protein sequence: CASSYYRQSNQPQHF. V and J are TRBV6-2 or TRBV6-3 and TRBJ1-5; D perhaps matches TRBD1 (5 bases). CDR3 length equals 15 residues. V gave up 1 base and J gave up 1 base, with 8 bases separating them. Germline CDR1 is MNHEY and CDR2 is SVGEGT.

The CDR3 reads CASSLTGLGGNQPQHF. The CDR3 DNA reads as TGTGCCAGCAGCTTAACGGGCTTAGGGGGCAATCAGCCCCAGCATTTT. The chain couples TRBV6-6 to TRBJ1-5, with D maybe TRBD1 (5 bases). The CDR3 sequence is 16 residues long. V was clipped by 6 bases and J by 2 bases, with 17 bases between them. Germline CDR1 reads MNHNY; CDR2 reads SVGAGI (reference sequence).

CDR3 region: CASSQDRQGDTIYF. CDR3 coding DNA: TGTGCCAGCAGCCAAGATAGGCAGGGTGACACCATATATTTT. J is TRBJ1-3 and V is TRBV4-2; weak D call: TRBD1 (5 bases). Looked up from germline, CDR1 is LGHNA and CDR2 is YNFKEQ. This CDR3 region has 14 residues. The V end was cut by 0 bases, the J end by 8 bases, with 11 bases between.

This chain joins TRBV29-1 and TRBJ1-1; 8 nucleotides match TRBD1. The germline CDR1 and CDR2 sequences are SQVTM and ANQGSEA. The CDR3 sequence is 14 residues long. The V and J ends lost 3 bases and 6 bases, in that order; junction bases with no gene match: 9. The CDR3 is CSVDWGTGGAEAFF. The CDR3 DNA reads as TGCAGCGTTGATTGGGGAACAGGGGGGGCTGAAGCTTTCTTT. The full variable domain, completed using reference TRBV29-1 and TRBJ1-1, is SAVISQKPSRDICQRGTSLTIQCQVDSQVTMMFWYRQQPGQSLTLIATANQGSEATYESGFVIDKFPISRPNLTFSTLTVSNMSPEDSSIYLCSVDWGTGGAEAFFGQGTRLTVV.

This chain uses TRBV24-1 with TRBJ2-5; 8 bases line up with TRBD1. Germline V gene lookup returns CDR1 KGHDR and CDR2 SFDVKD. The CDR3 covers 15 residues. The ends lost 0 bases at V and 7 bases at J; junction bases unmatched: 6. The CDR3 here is CATSDLQGAGGTQYF. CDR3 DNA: TGTGCCACCAGTGATTTGCAGGGGGCTGGTGGGACCCAGTACTTC.

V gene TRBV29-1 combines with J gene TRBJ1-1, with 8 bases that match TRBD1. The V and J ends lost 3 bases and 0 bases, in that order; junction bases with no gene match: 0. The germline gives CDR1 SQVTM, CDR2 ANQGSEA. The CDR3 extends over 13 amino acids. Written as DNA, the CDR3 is TGCAGCGTTGACAGGGGGCTGAACACTGAAGCTTTCTTT. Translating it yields CSVDRGLNTEAFF.

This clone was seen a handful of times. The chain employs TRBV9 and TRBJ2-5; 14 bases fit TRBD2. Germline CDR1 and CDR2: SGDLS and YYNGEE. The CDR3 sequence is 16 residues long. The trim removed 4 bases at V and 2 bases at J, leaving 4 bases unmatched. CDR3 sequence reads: CASSPRLAGGQETQYF. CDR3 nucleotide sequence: TGTGCCAGCAGCCCTCGACTAGCGGGAGGGCAAGAGACCCAGTACTTC.

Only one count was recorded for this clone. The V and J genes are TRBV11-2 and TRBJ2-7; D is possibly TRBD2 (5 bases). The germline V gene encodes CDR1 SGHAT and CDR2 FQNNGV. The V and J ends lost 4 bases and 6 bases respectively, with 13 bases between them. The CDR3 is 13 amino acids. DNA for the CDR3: TGTGCCAGCAGCTACATTACTAGGTCCGAGCAGTACTTC. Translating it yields CASSYITRSEQYF.

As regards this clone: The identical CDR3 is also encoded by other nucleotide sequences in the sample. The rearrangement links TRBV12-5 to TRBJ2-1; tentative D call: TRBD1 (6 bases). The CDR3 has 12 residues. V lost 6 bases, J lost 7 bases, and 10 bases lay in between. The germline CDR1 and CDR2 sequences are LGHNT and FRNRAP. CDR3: CASGLGQNEQFF. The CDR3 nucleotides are TGTGCTAGTGGGCTCGGACAGAATGAGCAGTTCTTC.

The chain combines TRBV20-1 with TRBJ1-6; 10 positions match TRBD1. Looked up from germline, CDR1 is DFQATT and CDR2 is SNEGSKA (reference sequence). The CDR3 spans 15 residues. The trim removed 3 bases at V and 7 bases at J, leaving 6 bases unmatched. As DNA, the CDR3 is TGCAGTGCTAGTACCGGGACAGGGGAAAATTCACCCCTCCACTTT. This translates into CSASTGTGENSPLHF.

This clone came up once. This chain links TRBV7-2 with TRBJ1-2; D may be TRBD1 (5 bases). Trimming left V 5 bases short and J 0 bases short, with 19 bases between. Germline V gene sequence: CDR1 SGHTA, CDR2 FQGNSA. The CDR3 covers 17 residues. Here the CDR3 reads CASSLSGGGGANYGYTF. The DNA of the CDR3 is TGTGCCAGCAGCCTGAGTGGTGGTGGAGGGGCTAACTATGGCTACACCTTC. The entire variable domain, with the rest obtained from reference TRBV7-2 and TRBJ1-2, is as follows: GAGVSQSPSNKVTEKGKDVELRCDPISGHTALYWYRQSLGQGLEFLIYFQGNSAPDKSGLPSDRFSAERTGGSVSTLTIQRTQQEDSAVYLCASSLSGGGGANYGYTFGSGTRLTVV.